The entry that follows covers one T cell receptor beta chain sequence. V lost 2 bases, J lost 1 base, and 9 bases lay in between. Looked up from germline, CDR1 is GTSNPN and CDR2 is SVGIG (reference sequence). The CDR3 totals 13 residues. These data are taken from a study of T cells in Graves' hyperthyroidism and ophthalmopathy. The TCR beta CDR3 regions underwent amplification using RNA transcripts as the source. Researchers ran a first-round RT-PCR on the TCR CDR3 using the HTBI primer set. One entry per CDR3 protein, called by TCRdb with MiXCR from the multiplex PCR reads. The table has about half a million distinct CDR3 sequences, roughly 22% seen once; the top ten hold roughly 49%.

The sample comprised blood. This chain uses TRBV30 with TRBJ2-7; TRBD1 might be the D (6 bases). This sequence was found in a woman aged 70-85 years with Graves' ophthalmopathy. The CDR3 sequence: CAWSLGQSYEQYF. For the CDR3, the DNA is TGTGCCTGGAGTCTCGGACAGTCCTACGAGCAGTACTTC.